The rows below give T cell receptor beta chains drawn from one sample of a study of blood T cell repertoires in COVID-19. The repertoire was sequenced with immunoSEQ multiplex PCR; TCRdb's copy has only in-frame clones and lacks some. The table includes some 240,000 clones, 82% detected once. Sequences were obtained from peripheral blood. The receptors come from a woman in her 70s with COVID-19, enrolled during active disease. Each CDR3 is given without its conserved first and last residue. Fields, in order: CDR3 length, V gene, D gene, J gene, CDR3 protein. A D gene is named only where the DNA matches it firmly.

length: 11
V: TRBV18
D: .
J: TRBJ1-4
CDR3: ASSPALNEKLF

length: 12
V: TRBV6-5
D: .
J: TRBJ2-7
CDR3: ASRAPGQLYEQY

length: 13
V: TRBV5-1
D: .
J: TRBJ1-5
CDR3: ASSLAGGFNQPQH

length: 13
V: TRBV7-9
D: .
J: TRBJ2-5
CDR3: ASSVVGVDQETQY

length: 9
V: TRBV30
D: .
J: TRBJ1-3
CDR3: AWSSMNTIY

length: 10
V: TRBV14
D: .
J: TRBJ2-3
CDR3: ASSHGTDTQY

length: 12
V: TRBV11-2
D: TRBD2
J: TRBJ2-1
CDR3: ASSFPWTRSEQF

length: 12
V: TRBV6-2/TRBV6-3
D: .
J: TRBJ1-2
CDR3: ASSGQSTNYGYT

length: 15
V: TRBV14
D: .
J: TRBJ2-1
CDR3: ASSQGIRVGAYNEQF

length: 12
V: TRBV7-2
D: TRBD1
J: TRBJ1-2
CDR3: ASSDRAVLYGYT

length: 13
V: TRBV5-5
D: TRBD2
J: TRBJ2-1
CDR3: ASSPRLAGGPEQF

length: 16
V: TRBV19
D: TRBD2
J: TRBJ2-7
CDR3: ASSETGTSGRFPYEQY

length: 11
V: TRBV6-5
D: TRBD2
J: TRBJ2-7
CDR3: ASSYPTSAEQY

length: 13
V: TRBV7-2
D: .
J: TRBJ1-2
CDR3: ASSLGAGLAYGYT

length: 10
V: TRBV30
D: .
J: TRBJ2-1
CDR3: AWSRSFDEQF

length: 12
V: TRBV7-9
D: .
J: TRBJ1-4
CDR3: ASSVTEGEKKLF

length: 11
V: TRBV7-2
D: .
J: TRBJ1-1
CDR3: ASSGQYLLEAF

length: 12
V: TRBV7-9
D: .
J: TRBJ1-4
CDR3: ASSLARDNEKLF

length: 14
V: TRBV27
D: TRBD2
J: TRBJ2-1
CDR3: ASSLLTSGRGNEQF

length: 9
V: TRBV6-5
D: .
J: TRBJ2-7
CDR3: ASRRLAEQY

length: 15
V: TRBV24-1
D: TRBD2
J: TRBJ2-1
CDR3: ATSDRLAGGGYNEQF

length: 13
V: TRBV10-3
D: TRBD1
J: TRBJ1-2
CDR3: AISDRTGGSYGYT

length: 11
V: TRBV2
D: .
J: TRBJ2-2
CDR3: ASRRVVRGELF

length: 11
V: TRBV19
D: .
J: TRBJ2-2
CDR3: ASSPEGTGELF

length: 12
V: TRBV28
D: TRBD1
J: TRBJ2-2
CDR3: AGQGQGSTGELF

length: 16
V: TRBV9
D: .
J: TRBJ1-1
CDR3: ASSVGTQLTGRVTEAF

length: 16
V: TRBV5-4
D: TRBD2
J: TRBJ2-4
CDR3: ASSLDGGGTLAKNIQY

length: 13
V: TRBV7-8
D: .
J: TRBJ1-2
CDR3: ASSLAPGGNYGYT

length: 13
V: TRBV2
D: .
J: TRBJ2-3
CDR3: ASRGIMGQTDTQY

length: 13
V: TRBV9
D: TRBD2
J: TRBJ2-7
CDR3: ASSSFSGRAYEQY

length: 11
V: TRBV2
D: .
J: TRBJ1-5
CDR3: ASNTGRDQPQH

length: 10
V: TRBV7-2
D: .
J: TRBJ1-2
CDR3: ASGGLNYGYT